This TCR beta chain was identified during a study of blood T cell repertoires in COVID-19. Assay used: immunoSEQ multiplex PCR; TCRdb lists only in-frame clones, some missing. Of around 100,000 clones in the sample, approximately 90% were seen once. With 4 bases removed from V and 5 bases from J, the gap between germline ends came to 13 bases. Germline V gives CDR1 KGHDR, CDR2 SFDVKD. The CDR3 extends over 14 amino acids. The chain couples TRBV24-1 to TRBJ2-5; tentative D call: TRBD1 (6 bases). The receptor comes from a man aged 45 to 65 with acute or convalescent COVID-19. The sequencing sample was made of peripheral blood. The DNA of the CDR3 is TGTGCCACCAGTGACATAGACAGGCGGGAGACCCAGTACTTC. Encoded protein: CATSDIDRRETQYF.